A single sample is the source of the 15 T cell receptor beta chains below, sequenced in a study of blood T cells in healthy people across ages. PCR was performed a second time for about 7 to 12 cycles using a sample-barcoded 5' primer and a J-beta primer mix. TCRdb called the 5' RACE reads again in MiXCR, with one record for every CDR3 protein. Here the sample spans more than 1.4 million distinct CDR3 sequences, around two fifths being singletons. The sequenced material came from blood. The receptor source for this set is a woman in her late teens or twenties in good health.

This chain connects TRBV12-3 or TRBV12-4 to TRBJ1-4, with D unresolved. With 5 bases removed from V and 4 bases from J, the gap between germline ends came to 14 bases. This CDR3 contains 15 residues. The CDR3 reads CASSPPSGVNEKLFF. CDR3 sequence (DNA): TGTGCCAGCAGTCCCCCGTCCGGTGTTAATGAAAAACTGTTTTTT.

This clonotype was counted between two and nine times. This rearrangement joins TRBV18 to TRBJ2-7; D is unresolved. V lost 3 bases to trimming and J lost 2 bases, with 14 bases between them. CDR1 is KGHSH, CDR2 LQKENI, per germline. CDR3 length equals 15 residues. Written as DNA, the CDR3 is TGTGCCAGCTCACCCCCCTCAGGTCAGACCTACGAGCAGTACTTC. Protein product: CASSPPSGQTYEQYF.

This clonotype was seen a few times. The chain employs TRBV2 and TRBJ1-6; maybe TRBD1 (6 bases). The germline gives CDR1 SNHLY, CDR2 FYNNEI. Trimming left V 2 bases short and J 5 bases short, with 7 bases between. This CDR3 contains 14 residues. CDR3 DNA sequence: TGTGCCAGCAGTGAAAGGACAGATAATTCACCCCTCCACTTT. This sequence encodes CASSERTDNSPLHF. Variable domain in full (rest from reference TRBV2 and TRBJ1-6): EPEVTQTPSHQVTQMGQEVILRCVPISNHLYFYWYRQILGQKVEFLVSFYNNEISEKSEIFDDQFSVERPDGSNFTLKIRSTKLEDSAMYFCASSERTDNSPLHFGNGTRLTVT.

There are a few counts of this clonotype. The chain recombines TRBV7-9 with TRBJ2-3, with 7 bases aligning to TRBD1. Per germline, CDR1 SEHNR and CDR2 FQNEAQ (reference sequence). The CDR3 spans 15 residues. V dropped 8 bases and J dropped 1; count of bases not matched to a gene: 9. The CDR3 nucleotides read TGTGCCAGCTTCACCCTCGGACAGGGCACAGATACGCAGTATTTT. Translated: CASFTLGQGTDTQYF.

The sample holds a few counts of this clonotype. The chain links TRBV4-1 to TRBJ1-1; D not certain. Per the germline V gene, CDR1 is MGHRA and CDR2 is YSYEKL. The CDR3 consists of 15 residues. Trimming left V 0 bases short and J 4 bases short, with 12 bases between. This chain's CDR3 is CASSQDRHTVTEAFF. The CDR3 DNA reads as TGCGCCAGCAGCCAAGATCGCCATACAGTCACTGAAGCTTTCTTT.

This clonotype occurred once. The chain is built from TRBV5-4 and TRBJ2-2, with 12 bases lining up with TRBD2. Germline CDR1 is SGHNT and CDR2 is YYREEE (reference sequence). CDR3 size: 16 residues. The J segment lost 2 bases and the V segment lost 4 bases, leaving 3 bases of the junction unmatched. The CDR3 DNA is TGTGCCAGCAGCGCCGGACTAGCGGGAAACACCGGGGAGCTGTTTTTT. It is translated as CASSAGLAGNTGELFF.

The chain recombines TRBV18 with TRBJ1-4, with D possibly matching TRBD1 (6 bases). This CDR3 has 14 residues. CDR1 and CDR2 from the germline V gene are KGHSH and LQKENI. V dropped 3 bases and J dropped 7 bases, with 12 bases sitting between them. CDR3 nucleotide sequence: TGTGCCAGCTCACCGAGCAGGGGAGGTGAAAAACTGTTTTTT. Its translation is CASSPSRGGEKLFF.

Note on this clonotype: Being one base from a much bigger clone, this may be a read error. The chain combines TRBV5-6 with TRBJ1-6; D perhaps matches TRBD1 (5 bases). The germline V gene has CDR1 SGHDT and CDR2 YYEEEE. CDR3 length: 15 amino acids. CDR3 bases: TGTGCCAGCAGCTTGGGACAGACCTATAATACACCCCTCCACTTT. The encoded protein is CASSLGQTYNTPLHF.

With regard to this clonotype: A clone one base away is much larger, so this may be a read error. The gene calls are TRBV29-1 and TRBJ2-3, with D possibly being TRBD2 (6 bases). Per germline, CDR1 SQVTM and CDR2 ANQGSEA. The CDR3 runs 12 residues. The CDR3 sequence: CSVVGREDTRYF. CDR3 in DNA: TGCAGCGTTGTCGGGAGAGAAGATACGCGGTATTTT.

J is TRBJ2-5 and V is TRBV7-8; D may be TRBD1 or TRBD2 (5 bases each). The CDR3 length is 17 residues. The germline CDR1 and CDR2 sequences are SGHVS and FQNEAQ. V was clipped by 2 bases and J by 2 bases, with 18 bases between them. The CDR3 region has the DNA TGTGCCAGCAGCTTATCCGGGGCCAGGAGCCCTCAAGAGACCCAGTACTTC. Residues: CASSLSGARSPQETQYF. The complete variable domain, with remaining parts taken from reference TRBV7-8 and TRBJ2-5, reads GAGVSQSPRYKVAKRGQDVALRCDPISGHVSLFWYQQALGQGPEFLTYFQNEAQLDKSGLPSDRFFAERPEGSVSTLKIQRTQQEDSAVYLCASSLSGARSPQETQYFGPGTRLLVL.

The chain is built from TRBV20-1 and TRBJ1-2; tentatively, D is TRBD1 (5 bases). Per the germline V gene, CDR1 is DFQATT and CDR2 is SNEGSKA (reference sequence). V gave up 5 bases and J gave up 2 bases, with 18 bases separating them. This CDR3 comprises 15 residues. CDR3 coding DNA: TGCAGTGCTCTTAGTCCATTAGGGGAAAACTATGGCTACACCTTC. Its protein is CSALSPLGENYGYTF.

CDR3 protein: CSVDFLWSRQPQHF. DNA for the CDR3: TGCAGCGTTGACTTTCTCTGGAGTCGTCAGCCCCAGCATTTT. The chain links TRBV29-1 to TRBJ1-5; no reliable D call. From germline, CDR1 is SQVTM and CDR2 ANQGSEA. CDR3 length equals 14 residues. Between the trimmed V and J ends, which lost 3 bases and 6 bases, there was a span of 15 bases.

This chain joins TRBV2 and TRBJ1-4; 8 bases agree with TRBD1. Germline loops: CDR1 SNHLY, CDR2 FYNNEI. With 8 bases clipped from V and 4 bases from J, the junction kept 6 bases outside the gene matches. The CDR3 is 14 residues long. The CDR3 sequence: CASSEDRVNEKLFF. For the CDR3, the DNA is TGTGCCAGCTCCGAGGACAGGGTTAATGAAAAACTGTTTTTT.

The chain links TRBV3-1 to TRBJ2-5, with D possibly being TRBD2 (6 bases). CDR1 LGHDT and CDR2 YNNKEL come from the germline V gene (reference sequence). V was pared by 4 bases and J by 2 bases, with 14 bases between. The CDR3 consists of 15 residues. The CDR3 spells CASSPTGARQETQYF. In nucleotides, the CDR3 is TGTGCCAGCAGCCCGACGGGAGCGAGGCAAGAGACCCAGTACTTC.

This chain connects TRBV19 to TRBJ1-1; D is perhaps TRBD1 (5 bases). Germline V gene sequence: CDR1 LNHDA, CDR2 SQIVND (reference sequence). V lost 9 bases and J 4 bases, leaving 12 bases between the germline ends. The length of the CDR3 is 12 residues. The DNA of the CDR3 is TGTGCCAGCCGACAGTTGTTCACTGAAGCTTTCTTT. It yields the protein CASRQLFTEAFF.